This is a list of T cell receptor beta chains from one sample in a study of T-cell memory formation after mild COVID-19. In TCRdb, the 5' RACE reads were re-called with MiXCR into one record per CDR3 protein. This repertoire shows 280,000 or so distinct CDR3 sequences, approximately 8.4% found once; its top ten account for about 20%. Sequencing used PBMCs or a T cell subset sorted from them (not recorded which). The receptor source for this set is a man younger than 35 who had mild COVID-19 (a few samples of this study predate the infection). Cell type and time point are not known. The CDR3 runs from the conserved cysteine through the conserved F or W. A D gene is named only where the DNA matches it firmly. Clone size is shown for a subset of rows, as once, few, many or a class of expanded clone.

len: 14; abundance: few; v_gene: TRBV20-1; j_gene: TRBJ1-1; d_gene: .; CDR3aa: CSAQTGLGNTEAFF; CDR3nt: TGCAGTGCTCAAACAGGGTTGGGAAACACTGAAGCTTTCTTT
len: 15; abundance: once; v_gene: TRBV4-3; j_gene: TRBJ2-3; d_gene: .; CDR3aa: CASSQDRLVSDTQYF; CDR3nt: TGCGCCAGCAGCCAAGATCGCCTAGTCTCAGATACGCAGTATTTT
len: 14; abundance: many; v_gene: TRBV10-3; j_gene: TRBJ1-1; d_gene: .; CDR3aa: CAISVRADNTEAFF; CDR3nt: TGTGCCATCAGTGTAAGGGCAGATAACACTGAAGCTTTCTTT
len: 16; abundance: .; v_gene: TRBV11-2; j_gene: TRBJ2-6; d_gene: .; CDR3aa: CASSRLDGRGLRVLTF; CDR3nt: TGTGCCAGCAGCCGCCTGGACGGTCGGGGGCTCCGGGTCCTGACTTTC
len: 14; abundance: many; v_gene: TRBV5-1; j_gene: TRBJ2-5; d_gene: .; CDR3aa: CASSLVGLQETQYF; CDR3nt: TGCGCCAGCAGCTTGGTGGGACTCCAAGAGACCCAGTACTTC
len: 15; abundance: .; v_gene: TRBV3-1; j_gene: TRBJ2-1; d_gene: .; CDR3aa: CASSQDRVAYNEQFF; CDR3nt: TGTGCCAGCAGCCAAGACAGGGTAGCCTACAATGAGCAGTTCTTC
len: 17; abundance: many; v_gene: TRBV5-1; j_gene: TRBJ1-6; d_gene: .; CDR3aa: CASSPASGSDYNSPLHF; CDR3nt: TGCGCCAGCAGCCCGGCCTCGGGGAGCGACTATAATTCACCCCTCCACTTT
len: 14; abundance: .; v_gene: TRBV6-6; j_gene: TRBJ2-5; d_gene: .; CDR3aa: CASSYSNGQETQYF; CDR3nt: TGTGCCAGCAGTTACTCGAACGGCCAAGAGACCCAGTACTTC
len: 15; abundance: .; v_gene: TRBV18; j_gene: TRBJ1-1; d_gene: .; CDR3aa: CASSSARAGNTEAFF; CDR3nt: TGTGCCAGCTCATCAGCCAGGGCAGGGAACACTGAAGCTTTCTTT
len: 16; abundance: few; v_gene: TRBV10-3; j_gene: TRBJ2-2; d_gene: TRBD1; CDR3aa: CAISEAGTGFSGELFF; CDR3nt: TGTGCCATCAGTGAGGCCGGGACAGGGTTTTCCGGGGAGCTGTTTTTT
len: 13; abundance: few; v_gene: TRBV10-1; j_gene: TRBJ2-1; d_gene: TRBD1; CDR3aa: CASSEDRGNEQFF; CDR3nt: TGCGCCAGCAGTGAGGACAGGGGCAATGAGCAGTTCTTC
len: 13; abundance: few; v_gene: TRBV10-3; j_gene: TRBJ2-1; d_gene: .; CDR3aa: CAISDPPYNEQFF; CDR3nt: TGTGCCATCAGTGATCCGCCCTACAATGAGCAGTTCTTC
len: 14; abundance: .; v_gene: TRBV24-1; j_gene: TRBJ1-1; d_gene: .; CDR3aa: CATPLGEGSTEAFF; CDR3nt: TGTGCCACTCCCCTCGGGGAGGGGAGCACTGAAGCTTTCTTT
len: 17; abundance: few; v_gene: TRBV19; j_gene: TRBJ2-1; d_gene: TRBD2; CDR3aa: CASNTILAGDSYNEQFF; CDR3nt: TGTGCCAGTAATACCATTTTAGCGGGGGACTCCTACAATGAGCAGTTCTTC
len: 12; abundance: .; v_gene: TRBV28; j_gene: TRBJ1-2; d_gene: .; CDR3aa: CASKGMRIGYTF; CDR3nt: TGTGCCAGCAAAGGGATGAGGATAGGCTACACCTTC
len: 18; abundance: many; v_gene: TRBV4-3; j_gene: TRBJ2-2; d_gene: TRBD2; CDR3aa: CASSQEALADYNTGELFF; CDR3nt: TGCGCCAGCAGCCAAGAAGCTCTAGCGGACTATAACACCGGGGAGCTGTTTTTT
len: 15; abundance: .; v_gene: TRBV9; j_gene: TRBJ2-1; d_gene: TRBD2; CDR3aa: CASSAGGGSYNEQFF; CDR3nt: TGTGCCAGCAGCGCGGGAGGGGGTTCCTACAATGAGCAGTTCTTC
len: 14; abundance: few; v_gene: TRBV5-1; j_gene: TRBJ2-1; d_gene: .; CDR3aa: CASSLESGENEQFF; CDR3nt: TGCGCCAGCAGCTTGGAGTCGGGGGAGAATGAGCAGTTCTTC
len: 15; abundance: few; v_gene: TRBV5-1; j_gene: TRBJ2-1; d_gene: TRBD2; CDR3aa: CASSPGTSGGSEQFF; CDR3nt: TGCGCCAGCAGCCCGGGGACTAGCGGGGGATCTGAGCAGTTCTTC
len: 13; abundance: .; v_gene: TRBV7-2; j_gene: TRBJ1-2; d_gene: .; CDR3aa: CASSSPRVYGYTF; CDR3nt: TGTGCCAGCAGCTCCCCCCGGGTCTATGGCTACACCTTC
len: 14; abundance: many; v_gene: TRBV7-2; j_gene: TRBJ2-7; d_gene: .; CDR3aa: CASSLSAGTNEQYF; CDR3nt: TGTGCCAGCAGCTTATCTGCAGGGACCAACGAGCAGTACTTC
len: 14; abundance: few; v_gene: TRBV12-3/TRBV12-4; j_gene: TRBJ2-3; d_gene: TRBD2; CDR3aa: CASSFSGGANTQYF; CDR3nt: TGTGCCAGCAGTTTTAGCGGGGGGGCGAATACGCAGTATTTT
len: 14; abundance: few; v_gene: TRBV30; j_gene: TRBJ2-7; d_gene: TRBD1; CDR3aa: CAWSVRQGSYEQYF; CDR3nt: TGTGCCTGGAGTGTACGACAGGGCTCCTACGAGCAGTACTTC
len: 13; abundance: .; v_gene: TRBV2; j_gene: TRBJ2-7; d_gene: .; CDR3aa: CASEWDATVQEYF; CDR3nt: TGTGCCAGCGAATGGGACGCAACGGTTCAGGAGTACTTC
len: 10; abundance: .; v_gene: TRBV20-1; j_gene: TRBJ1-2; d_gene: .; CDR3aa: CSALRSGYTF; CDR3nt: TGCAGTGCGCTTCGGAGCGGCTACACCTTC
len: 15; abundance: .; v_gene: TRBV9; j_gene: TRBJ1-1; d_gene: .; CDR3aa: CASSVNHRQNTEAFF; CDR3nt: TGTGCCAGCAGCGTAAATCATAGACAGAACACTGAAGCTTTCTTT
len: 16; abundance: .; v_gene: TRBV3-1; j_gene: TRBJ1-1; d_gene: .; CDR3aa: CASSQNPGRGTTEAFF; CDR3nt: TGTGCCAGCAGCCAAAATCCCGGTCGGGGAACCACTGAAGCTTTCTTT
len: 13; abundance: .; v_gene: TRBV5-6; j_gene: TRBJ1-1; d_gene: .; CDR3aa: CASTLGSNTEAFF; CDR3nt: TGTGCCAGCACCCTGGGTTCGAACACTGAAGCTTTCTTT
len: 14; abundance: many; v_gene: TRBV5-1; j_gene: TRBJ1-2; d_gene: .; CDR3aa: CASSLAVQGHGYTF; CDR3nt: TGCGCCAGCAGCTTGGCCGTGCAGGGCCATGGCTACACCTTC
len: 18; abundance: few; v_gene: TRBV7-2; j_gene: TRBJ2-1; d_gene: TRBD1; CDR3aa: CASSLQGAAYISYNEQFF; CDR3nt: TGTGCCAGCAGTTTGCAGGGGGCGGCCTACATCTCCTACAATGAGCAGTTCTTC
len: 16; abundance: few; v_gene: TRBV13; j_gene: TRBJ2-3; d_gene: .; CDR3aa: CASSDPGFTTTDTQYF; CDR3nt: TGTGCCAGCAGCGACCCAGGTTTCACTACAACAGATACGCAGTATTTT
len: 15; abundance: .; v_gene: TRBV7-2; j_gene: TRBJ1-2; d_gene: .; CDR3aa: CASSPYREGNYGYTF; CDR3nt: TGTGCCAGCAGCCCATACAGGGAAGGAAACTATGGCTACACCTTC
len: 17; abundance: few; v_gene: TRBV19; j_gene: TRBJ2-1; d_gene: TRBD2; CDR3aa: CASSIDLISGGANEQFF; CDR3nt: TGTGCCAGTAGTATAGATCTTATTAGCGGGGGGGCAAATGAGCAGTTCTTC
len: 14; abundance: .; v_gene: TRBV6-1; j_gene: TRBJ2-4; d_gene: .; CDR3aa: CASSEAGPTVSQYF; CDR3nt: TGTGCCAGCAGTGAAGCGGGGCCAACGGTTAGTCAGTACTTC
len: 12; abundance: .; v_gene: TRBV2; j_gene: TRBJ1-2; d_gene: .; CDR3aa: CASSGEYYGYTF; CDR3nt: TGTGCCAGCAGCGGGGAATACTATGGCTACACCTTC
len: 15; abundance: .; v_gene: TRBV20-1; j_gene: TRBJ1-3; d_gene: .; CDR3aa: CSAREPWVSGNTIYF; CDR3nt: TGCAGTGCTAGGGAGCCTTGGGTCTCTGGAAACACCATATATTTT
len: 14; abundance: many; v_gene: TRBV12-3/TRBV12-4; j_gene: TRBJ2-1; d_gene: TRBD2; CDR3aa: CASSTSGVTNEQFF; CDR3nt: TGTGCCAGCAGTACTAGCGGGGTTACGAATGAGCAGTTCTTC
len: 16; abundance: many; v_gene: TRBV7-2; j_gene: TRBJ2-3; d_gene: TRBD2; CDR3aa: CASSATLAGRTDTQYF; CDR3nt: TGTGCCAGCAGCGCAACACTAGCGGGGCGCACAGATACGCAGTATTTT
len: 16; abundance: .; v_gene: TRBV7-8; j_gene: TRBJ2-3; d_gene: .; CDR3aa: CASSWGRTALGYAQYF; CDR3nt: TGTGCCAGCAGCTGGGGTCGGACAGCCCTCGGATACGCGCAGTATTTT
len: 16; abundance: few; v_gene: TRBV20-1; j_gene: TRBJ1-2; d_gene: .; CDR3aa: CSAHYPGAGRNYGYTF; CDR3nt: TGCAGTGCTCACTACCCTGGGGCAGGGCGGAACTATGGCTACACCTTC